The rows below give T cell receptor beta chains drawn from one sample of a study of T cells expressing NK-cell markers. TCRdb processed the 5' RACE reads again and assigns one entry to each CDR3 protein, with no DNA. The listing contains about 380,000 distinct CDR3 sequences. Sequenced input: blood T cells: a sorted CD56 or NKG2C T cell subset, CD4+ or CD8+ T cells, or bulk PBMC T cells (not recorded which). The receptors derive from a man aged 18-75 years in good health. CDR3s include the opening cysteine and the closing phenylalanine or tryptophan.

j_gene	v_gene	CDR3aa
TRBJ2-7	TRBV5-1	CASSPTDSGGSYEQYF
TRBJ1-2	TRBV9	CASSVPWVANYGYTF
TRBJ1-5	TRBV20-1	CSARTGTDSNQPQHF
TRBJ2-7	TRBV7-2	CASSSPPGQGARYEQYF
TRBJ1-2	TRBV12-3/TRBV12-4	CASKRTGGGYTF
TRBJ2-5	TRBV6-2/TRBV6-3	CASSSADPRTGRVTQYF
TRBJ2-7	TRBV6-2/TRBV6-3	CASSLNDRGTYEQYF
TRBJ2-7	TRBV27	CASSQTRQGGEQYF
TRBJ2-1	TRBV6-5	CASSNRGAGQFF
TRBJ2-7	TRBV7-9	CASSLGGLADFYEQYF
TRBJ2-3	TRBV23-1	CATQGERWDTDTQYF
TRBJ1-5	TRBV11-2	CASSLGQGSYQPQHF
TRBJ2-5	TRBV5-1	CASSLEGQGAETQYF
TRBJ2-4	TRBV3-1	CASSQRVINIQYF
TRBJ1-2	TRBV3-1	CASSRRGGSPHYGYTF
TRBJ2-5	TRBV6-1	CASSTPPASRKTQYF
TRBJ2-3	TRBV5-1	CASSLGLLAGGEDTQYF
TRBJ2-1	TRBV18	CASSRAGGLNEQFF
TRBJ2-7	TRBV5-5	CASSLHGGAAEQYF
TRBJ2-3	TRBV20-1	CSARGDAETSTDTQYF
TRBJ1-2	TRBV25-1	CASSEFGLNYGYTF
TRBJ2-7	TRBV6-1	CASSTLAGFFEQYF
TRBJ2-7	TRBV19	CASSINVGSYEQYF
TRBJ2-7	TRBV5-1	CASSHPGLPYEQYF
TRBJ1-1	TRBV12-3/TRBV12-4	CASSLGGDSLRTTEAFF
TRBJ1-2	TRBV7-9	CASSLGGAFGYTF
TRBJ2-3	TRBV7-2	CASSPAGLAGGTDTQYF
TRBJ1-2	TRBV28	CASSSDRGVYGYTF
TRBJ2-7	TRBV7-9	CASSLGFAGQNYEQYF
TRBJ2-7	TRBV12-5	CASAPVGGGKLLSYEQYF
TRBJ2-7	TRBV20-1	CSASPGTWGYEQYF
TRBJ2-1	TRBV6-5	CASSYSVLTYNEQFF
TRBJ2-7	TRBV13	CASSPSRDRHGDEQYF
TRBJ2-5	TRBV20-1	CSARVRSVETQYF
TRBJ1-1	TRBV27	CASSPWGQRTEAFF
TRBJ2-5	TRBV12-5	CASGLDKETQYF
TRBJ2-1	TRBV6-1	CASREQRGQGYNEQFF
TRBJ2-2	TRBV7-9	CASSFFQLGTGELFF
TRBJ2-1	TRBV21-1	CASSKEGGKSYNEQFF
TRBJ2-1	TRBV11-2	CASRFAIEQFF
TRBJ1-2	TRBV29-1	CSVAGTGGSGNYGYTF
TRBJ1-6	TRBV12-3/TRBV12-4	CASRGLTANSPLHF
TRBJ1-2	TRBV6-2/TRBV6-3	CASSRIAWTGRINTF
TRBJ2-7	TRBV6-2/TRBV6-3	CASRTYRGSYEQYF
TRBJ2-3	TRBV11-2	CASSIRGQRADTQYF
TRBJ2-1	TRBV27	CASSKGVITPRYNEQFF
TRBJ2-5	TRBV7-2	CASSFMGLGPKETQYF
TRBJ2-3	TRBV20-1	CSAKSGPTDTQYF
TRBJ2-5	TRBV7-9	CASSYTGAGETQYF
TRBJ2-1	TRBV2	CASRPRGLAGHSYNEQFF